Shown below are 32 T cell receptor beta chains from a single sample sequenced in a study of radiation and T cells in renal cell carcinoma. Time point reported: blood 2 weeks post-SBRT. Treatment here: 15 Gy SBRT to primary tumor, nephrectomy 4 weeks later. Method: immunoSEQ multiplex PCR; TCRdb's copy keeps in-frame clones and lacks some. The sample consists of some 120,000 clones, approximately 90% of them appearing once. The sample here was blood, taken from a patient whose treatment included radiotherapy and nephrectomy. The source of these receptors is a woman in her 70s with renal cell carcinoma.

The chain carries TRBV12-5 and TRBJ2-1, with 9 bases lining up with TRBD1. Germline trimming cut 3 bases from V and 2 bases from J; bases unmatched to any gene: 8. The CDR3 consists of 17 residues. Germline V gene lookup returns CDR1 LGHNT and CDR2 FRNRAP. The CDR3 nucleotides are TGTGCTAGTGGTTTCTATACCGGGACAGGGCCCTACAATGAGCAGTTCTTC. Amino acid sequence: CASGFYTGTGPYNEQFF.

The chain combines TRBV5-8 with TRBJ2-5; 10 nucleotides agree with TRBD2. Trimming took 2 bases from V and 4 from J; bases not matched to a gene: 14. This CDR3 contains 18 residues. The germline CDR1 and CDR2 sequences are SGHTS and YDEGEE. CDR3 DNA sequence: TGTGCCAGCAGCTTCCCTAATATAGCGGGGGGATCGCGAGAGACCCAGTACTTC. Protein: CASSFPNIAGGSRETQYF.

The V and J genes are TRBV2 and TRBJ2-1, with D tentatively TRBD1 or TRBD2 (6 bases each). Deletions cut 0 bases from V and 0 bases from J, with 18 bases between. The CDR3 spans 19 residues. CDR1 and CDR2 (germline): SNHLY, FYNNEI. The CDR3 region has the DNA TGTGCCAGCAGTGAAGCAGGGGGGTCACAGCGGTTCTCCTACAATGAGCAGTTCTTC. The encoded protein is CASSEAGGSQRFSYNEQFF.

This CDR3 is CASSPDRANTGELFF. The CDR3 DNA sequence: TGTGCCAGCAGTCCGGACAGGGCGAACACCGGGGAGCTGTTTTTT. The rearrangement uses TRBV7-3 and TRBJ2-2; 8 bases match TRBD1. The CDR3 is 15 residues long. Losses at the gene ends were 6 bases for V and 0 bases for J; bases not matched to a gene: 3. From germline, CDR1 is SGHTA and CDR2 FQGTGA.

This clone was found once. This rearrangement joins TRBV18 to TRBJ2-1; weak D call: TRBD2 (6 bases). Looked up from germline, CDR1 is KGHSH and CDR2 is LQKENI. The V gene lost 3 bases and the J gene lost 8 bases, with 8 bases spanning the gap. The CDR3 contains 12 residues. The CDR3 is CASSPTGDEQFF. CDR3 coding DNA: TGTGCCAGCTCACCTACGGGGGATGAGCAGTTCTTC.

The V gene is TRBV5-1, the J gene TRBJ2-2; D possibly corresponds to TRBD2 (5 bases). CDR1 and CDR2 from the germline V gene are SGHRS and YFSETQ. V gave up 5 bases and J gave up 4 bases, with 12 bases separating them. CDR3 length: 14 residues. In DNA, the CDR3 is TGCGCCAGCAGTAGGCTCCGGGGCACCGGGGAGCTGTTTTTT. Its protein product is CASSRLRGTGELFF.

The chain couples TRBV6-6 to TRBJ2-7; 12 bases are a match to TRBD2. CDR1 and CDR2 from the germline V gene are MNHNY and SVGAGI (reference sequence). The CDR3 contains 15 residues. The V segment lost 6 bases and the J segment 0 bases; nucleotides outside the gene matches: 3. CDR3 bases: TGTGCCAGCAGCCTGACTAGCGGGGGCTCCTACGAGCAGTACTTC. It yields the protein CASSLTSGGSYEQYF.

This chain uses TRBV30 with TRBJ2-5; no reliable D call. The J call may not be correct, given that the DNA end is closer to TRBJ2-7. This CDR3 has 14 amino acids. Germline lookup yields CDR1 GTSNPN and CDR2 SVGIG (reference sequence). CDR3 in DNA: TGTGCCTGGAGTGTACACTTAAACTCCTACGAGCAGTACTTC. It encodes CAWSVHLNSYEQYF.

The J gene is TRBJ1-1, the V gene TRBV19; the D gene is possibly TRBD1 (5 bases). There are 14 residues in the CDR3. V lost 0 bases and J 4 bases, leaving 9 bases between the germline ends. Germline V gene sequence: CDR1 LNHDA, CDR2 SQIVND (reference sequence). The DNA of the CDR3 is TGTGCCAGTAGTATAGATCGGGGGAGCACTGAAGCTTTCTTT. Amino acids: CASSIDRGSTEAFF.

The genes are TRBV7-9 and TRBJ2-7; 8 bases match TRBD2. Germline values: CDR1 SEHNR, CDR2 FQNEAQ (reference sequence). The CDR3 contains 14 residues. After removal of 5 bases from V and 2 bases from J, the junction contained 5 bases not matched to a gene. CDR3 coding DNA: TGTGCCAGCAGCCCGGGACTAGACGCCTACGAGCAGTACTTC. Translated: CASSPGLDAYEQYF.

The chain couples TRBV7-2 to TRBJ2-3; the D is unclear. This CDR3 comprises 12 residues. The V end lost 3 bases, the J end lost 7 bases, and 8 bases lay between the germline ends. Germline CDR1 SGHTA, CDR2 FQGNSA. In DNA, the CDR3 is TGTGCCAGCAGCTTTACCGAGCATACGCAGTATTTT. It specifies CASSFTEHTQYF.

The rearrangement uses TRBV28 and TRBJ2-3; 8 bases match TRBD2. The germline V gene encodes CDR1 MDHEN and CDR2 SYDVKM. V was pared by 6 bases and J by 2 bases, with 7 bases of the junction left unmatched. The CDR3 covers 15 residues. CDR3 in DNA: TGTGCCAGCAGCGATACCGGGAGGGACACAGATACGCAGTATTTT. It is translated as CASSDTGRDTDTQYF.

The chain has TRBV13 and TRBJ2-7; 7 bases line up with TRBD2. The length of the CDR3 is 15 residues. After removal of 5 bases from V and 0 bases from J, the junction contained 7 bases not matched to a gene. Germline values: CDR1 PRHDT, CDR2 FYEKMQ (reference sequence). CDR3 sequence reads: CASSRKGGYSYEQYF. CDR3 DNA: TGTGCCAGCAGCCGGAAGGGAGGGTACTCCTACGAGCAGTACTTC. The complete variable domain, with remaining parts taken from reference TRBV13 and TRBJ2-7, reads AAGVIQSPRHLIKEKRETATLKCYPIPRHDTVYWYQQGPGQDPQFLISFYEKMQSDKGSIPDRFSAQQFSDYHSELNMSSLELGDSALYFCASSRKGGYSYEQYFGPGTRLTVT.

The chain employs TRBV5-4 and TRBJ1-2; 7 bases are a match to TRBD1. Germline values: CDR1 SGHNT, CDR2 YYREEE (reference sequence). The CDR3 sequence is 12 residues long. With V trimmed by 1 base and J by 7 bases, 1 base remained unmatched. DNA of the CDR3: TGTGCCAGCAGCTTGACAGGGGTTGGCTACACCTTC. Translating gives CASSLTGVGYTF.

CDR3 sequence reads: CASSIGAGVNTGELFF. The CDR3 DNA reads TGTGCCAGTAGTATAGGAGCGGGGGTGAACACCGGGGAGCTGTTTTTT. V gene TRBV19 combines with J gene TRBJ2-2, with 8 bases aligning to TRBD2. Germline values: CDR1 LNHDA, CDR2 SQIVND (reference sequence). Unmatched junction bases numbered 2, after V lost 1 base and J lost 1 base. CDR3 length: 16 amino acids.

The chain uses TRBV19 and TRBJ1-2; TRBD1 aligns across 7 bases. CDR3 length: 15 residues. Germline CDR1 LNHDA, CDR2 SQIVND (reference sequence). With 6 bases clipped from V and 2 bases from J, the junction kept 9 bases outside the gene matches. The CDR3 reads CASRGTQGPNYGYTF. In DNA form, the CDR3 reads TGTGCCAGTAGGGGGACACAGGGGCCGAACTATGGCTACACCTTC.

The chain is built from TRBV2 and TRBJ1-5, with D maybe TRBD1 (6 bases). Germline CDR1 and CDR2: SNHLY and FYNNEI. Trimming stripped 2 bases from V and 9 bases from J, with 8 bases between. The CDR3 covers 12 residues. CDR3 protein: CASSESRGPQHF. CDR3 coding DNA: TGTGCCAGCAGTGAAAGCAGGGGGCCCCAGCATTTT.

This chain connects TRBV7-9 to TRBJ2-2; perhaps TRBD2 as D (6 bases). The V and J ends lost 1 base and 4 bases respectively, with 13 bases between them. The CDR3 is 16 amino acids. Germline CDR1 and CDR2: SEHNR and FQNEAQ (reference sequence). This CDR3 is CASSLVLAQGTGELFF. CDR3 nucleotides: TGTGCCAGCAGCTTAGTACTAGCCCAGGGCACCGGGGAGCTGTTTTTT.

The chain employs TRBV19 and TRBJ2-7; D possibly corresponds to TRBD2 (5 bases). CDR3 length equals 13 residues. Germline lookup yields CDR1 LNHDA and CDR2 SQIVND (reference sequence). V lost 5 bases to trimming and J lost 5 bases, with 13 bases between them. CDR3: CASSPRGGNEQYF. The CDR3 bases are TGTGCCAGTAGTCCCCGGGGTGGGAACGAGCAGTACTTC.

This rearrangement joins TRBV25-1 to TRBJ1-6, with a possible D match to TRBD1 (5 bases). Germline V CDR1 and CDR2: MGHDK, SYGVNS. V lost 7 bases to trimming and J lost 9 bases, with 10 bases between them. This CDR3 is built from 12 residues. The CDR3 DNA reads as TGTGCCAGCACTCCAGGGAGTTCACCCCTCCACTTT. As protein: CASTPGSSPLHF.

The J gene is TRBJ1-1, the V gene TRBV27; D is ambiguous. This CDR3 is 15 amino acids long. Germline loops: CDR1 MNHEY, CDR2 SMNVEV (reference sequence). With 2 bases removed from V and 8 bases from J, the gap between germline ends came to 18 bases. CDR3 bases: TGTGCCAGCAGTTTAAAGGTAGCCGCTACGGCGGAAGCTTTCTTT. Amino acids: CASSLKVAATAEAFF.

V usage is TRBV28 and J usage is TRBJ1-1, with D possibly being TRBD1 (5 bases). V lost 6 bases, J lost 4 bases, and 18 bases lay in between. The germline CDR1 and CDR2 sequences are MDHEN and SYDVKM. This CDR3 is built from 15 residues. In DNA form, the CDR3 reads TGTGCCAGCAGAGTTCAGGGTCCCGGGGGCACTGAAGCTTTCTTT. Translating it yields CASRVQGPGGTEAFF.

The chain combines TRBV5-5 with TRBJ1-6, with D maybe TRBD1 (6 bases). In germline, CDR1 is SGHKS, CDR2 YYEKEE (reference sequence). The CDR3 is 14 amino acids. Trimming shortened V by 4 bases and J by 7 bases, and 12 bases separated the two germline ends. DNA of the CDR3: TGTGCCAGCAGCCCAGGGGCCCGGAATTCACCCCTCCACTTT. Amino acid sequence: CASSPGARNSPLHF.

This clone was seen a single time. This chain uses TRBV30 with TRBJ2-1, with TRBD1 matching 7 bases. Per germline, CDR1 GTSNPN and CDR2 SVGIG (reference sequence). V was pared by 5 bases and J by 12 bases, with 10 bases of the junction left unmatched. The CDR3 consists of 12 residues. The CDR3 loop reads CAWGKGGAVQFF. As DNA, the CDR3 is TGTGCCTGGGGGAAAGGGGGCGCGGTGCAGTTCTTC.

The chain uses TRBV4-1 and TRBJ1-5, with TRBD1 matching over 7 bases. Germline trimming cut 0 bases from V and 6 bases from J; bases unmatched to any gene: 8. Per the germline V gene, CDR1 is MGHRA and CDR2 is YSYEKL. CDR3 length: 16 amino acids. CDR3 nucleotides: TGCGCCAGCAGCCAAGATGACAGGGCTGTGGGTCAGCCCCAGCATTTT. This gives the protein CASSQDDRAVGQPQHF.

This chain joins TRBV2 and TRBJ1-5, with D possibly TRBD1 on 6 matching bases. CDR1 is SNHLY, CDR2 FYNNEI, per germline. V was shortened by 6 bases and J by 0 bases, with 12 bases between the two germline ends. The CDR3 spans 15 residues. Here the CDR3 DNA reads TGTGCCAGCAGGTATAGGACAGATAGCAATCAGCCCCAGCATTTT. This codes for CASRYRTDSNQPQHF.

This sequence joins TRBV6-5 and TRBJ2-7; 10 bases are a match to TRBD1. The CDR3 has 15 amino acids. J gave up 3 bases and V 2 bases, and 4 bases lay outside the gene matches. Germline values: CDR1 MNHEY, CDR2 SVGAGI. CDR3 sequence (DNA): TGTGCCAGCAGTTACGGCGGGACAGGGGTCTACGAGCAGTACTTC. This sequence encodes CASSYGGTGVYEQYF.

The V call is TRBV10-3, the J call TRBJ1-4, with 7 nucleotides matching TRBD1. Germline lookup yields CDR1 ENHRY and CDR2 SYGVKD. The J segment lost 5 bases and the V segment lost 8 bases, leaving 2 bases of the junction unmatched. The length of the CDR3 is 12 residues. The CDR3 sequence is CAIGGQNEKLFF. DNA for the CDR3: TGTGCCATCGGGGGACAGAATGAAAAACTGTTTTTT.

The gene calls are TRBV13 and TRBJ2-5, with 8 positions matching TRBD2. Germline V lookup: CDR1 PRHDT, CDR2 FYEKMQ (reference sequence). The V gene end was trimmed by 0 bases and the J gene end by 4 bases; junction bases not matched to a gene: 4. The CDR3 is 15 amino acids. CDR3 DNA: TGTGCCAGCAGCTTAGGCCGTACTAGCGGAGAGACCCAGTACTTC. Its protein is CASSLGRTSGETQYF.

J is TRBJ2-5 and V is TRBV15, with D perhaps matching TRBD1 or TRBD2 (6 bases each). Per germline, CDR1 LNHNV and CDR2 YYDKDF (reference sequence). The V end was cut by 3 bases, the J end by 3 bases, with 11 bases between. The CDR3 covers 14 residues. Written as DNA, the CDR3 is TGTGCCACCAGCAGGGCTAGGGGGGAAGAGACCCAGTACTTC. Amino acid sequence: CATSRARGEETQYF.

V usage is TRBV4-3 and J usage is TRBJ2-2; D possibly uses TRBD1 or TRBD2 (6 bases each). V lost 2 bases to trimming and J lost 1 base, with 14 bases between them. In germline, CDR1 is LGHNA, CDR2 YSLEER. The CDR3 runs 17 residues. CDR3 DNA: TGCGCCAGCAGCCAAATCGCCGCGGGACAGAACACCGGGGAGCTGTTTTTT. It codes for CASSQIAAGQNTGELFF.

The chain uses TRBV27 and TRBJ1-2; 10 bases line up with TRBD1. The CDR3 totals 16 residues. The V segment lost 5 bases and the J segment 4 bases; nucleotides outside the gene matches: 10. Germline assignment: CDR1 MNHEY and CDR2 SMNVEV (reference sequence). The chain's CDR3 is CASSARTGTGAYGYTF. In nucleotides, the CDR3 is TGTGCCAGCAGTGCGAGGACCGGGACAGGGGCCTATGGCTACACCTTC.